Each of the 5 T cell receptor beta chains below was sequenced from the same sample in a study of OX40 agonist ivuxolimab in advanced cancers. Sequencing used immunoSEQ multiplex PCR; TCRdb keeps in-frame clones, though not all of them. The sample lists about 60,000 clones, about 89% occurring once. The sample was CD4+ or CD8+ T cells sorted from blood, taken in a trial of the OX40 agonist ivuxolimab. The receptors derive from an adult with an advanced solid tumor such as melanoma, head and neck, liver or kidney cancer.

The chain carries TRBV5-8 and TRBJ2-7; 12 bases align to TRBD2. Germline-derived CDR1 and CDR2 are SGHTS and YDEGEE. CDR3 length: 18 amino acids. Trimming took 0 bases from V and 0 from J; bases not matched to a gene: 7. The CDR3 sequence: CASSLAPGLAGISYEQYF. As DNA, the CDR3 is TGTGCCAGCAGCTTGGCGCCCGGACTAGCGGGAATCTCCTACGAGCAGTACTTC.

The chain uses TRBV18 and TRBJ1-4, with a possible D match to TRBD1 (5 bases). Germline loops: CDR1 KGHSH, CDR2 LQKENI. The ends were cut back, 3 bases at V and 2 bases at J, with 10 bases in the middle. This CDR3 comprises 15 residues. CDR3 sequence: CASSPQQATNEKLFF. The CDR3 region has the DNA TGTGCCAGCTCACCTCAACAGGCGACTAATGAAAAACTGTTTTTT.

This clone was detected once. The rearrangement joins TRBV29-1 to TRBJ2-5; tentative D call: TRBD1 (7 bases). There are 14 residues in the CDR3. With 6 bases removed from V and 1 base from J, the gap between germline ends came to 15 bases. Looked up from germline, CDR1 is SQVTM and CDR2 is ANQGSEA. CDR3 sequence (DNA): TGCAGCGTGCGGCGCGGGACAGCCCAAGAGACCCAGTACTTC. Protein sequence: CSVRRGTAQETQYF.

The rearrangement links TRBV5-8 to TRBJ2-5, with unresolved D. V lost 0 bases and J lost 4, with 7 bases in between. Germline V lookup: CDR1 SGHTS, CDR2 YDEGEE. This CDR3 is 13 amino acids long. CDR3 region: CASSLVSPETQYF. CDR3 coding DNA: TGTGCCAGCAGCTTGGTGAGCCCAGAGACCCAGTACTTC.

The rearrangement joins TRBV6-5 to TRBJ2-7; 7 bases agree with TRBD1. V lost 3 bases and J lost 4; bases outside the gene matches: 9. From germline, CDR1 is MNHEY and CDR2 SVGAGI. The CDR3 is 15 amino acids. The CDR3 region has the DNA TGTGCCAGCAGTTATGGCCCCGGGACAGCTTACGAGCAGTACTTC. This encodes CASSYGPGTAYEQYF.